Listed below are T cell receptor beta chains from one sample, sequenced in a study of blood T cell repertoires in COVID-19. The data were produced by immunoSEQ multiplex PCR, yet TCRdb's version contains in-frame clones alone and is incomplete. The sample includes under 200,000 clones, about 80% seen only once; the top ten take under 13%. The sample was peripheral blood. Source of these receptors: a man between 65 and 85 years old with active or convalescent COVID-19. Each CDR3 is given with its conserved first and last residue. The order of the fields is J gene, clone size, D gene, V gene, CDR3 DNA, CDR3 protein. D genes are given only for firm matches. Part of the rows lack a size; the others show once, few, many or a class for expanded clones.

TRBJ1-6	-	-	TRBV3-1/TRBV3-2	TGTGCCAGCAGCCAAGAACGGGGTACGGCCCTCCACTTT	CASSQERGTALHF
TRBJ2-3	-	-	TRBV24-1	TGTGCCACCAGTGATATACAGGGTAGGGGCGGCACAGATACGCAGTATTTT	CATSDIQGRGGTDTQYF
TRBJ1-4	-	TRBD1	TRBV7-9	TGTGCCAGCAGTTCAATTACGGGACAGGGGTCTGAAAAACTGTTTTTT	CASSSITGQGSEKLFF
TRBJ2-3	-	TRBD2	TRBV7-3	TGTGCCAGCAGCTTAACGCCCAGCGGGACGCCAGATACGCAGTATTTT	CASSLTPSGTPDTQYF
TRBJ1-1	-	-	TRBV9	TGTGCCAGCAGCAAAACGCCCAGGGAGGCTGAAGCTTTCTTT	CASSKTPREAEAFF
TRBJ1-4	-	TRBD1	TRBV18	TGTGCCAGCTCACCTGGACAGGGAGATGAAAAACTGTTTTTT	CASSPGQGDEKLFF
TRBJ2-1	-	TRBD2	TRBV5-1	TGCGCCAGCAGCTTGGCCCAGGGCCTAGCGGGAAATGAGCAGTTCTTC	CASSLAQGLAGNEQFF
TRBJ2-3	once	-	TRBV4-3	TGCGCCAGCAGCCAAGATCCCCCGCAGGGGATGAGAGATACGCAGTATTTT	CASSQDPPQGMRDTQYF
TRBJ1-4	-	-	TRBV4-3	TGCGCCAGCAGCCAAGATGGGCCTGCAACTAATGAAAAACTGTTTTTT	CASSQDGPATNEKLFF
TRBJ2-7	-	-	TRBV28	TGTGCCAGCAGTTTGACGCAGGGGGAGCAGTACTTC	CASSLTQGEQYF
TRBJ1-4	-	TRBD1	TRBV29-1	TGCAGCGTTTCCGGGACAGACAATGAAAAACTGTTTTTT	CSVSGTDNEKLFF
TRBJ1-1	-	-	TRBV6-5	TGTGCCAGCACGGACACGCCGAACACTGAAGCTTTCTTT	CASTDTPNTEAFF
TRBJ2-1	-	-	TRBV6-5	TGTGCCAGCAGTTACTCCGCGGGGCGCAATGAGCAGTTCTTC	CASSYSAGRNEQFF
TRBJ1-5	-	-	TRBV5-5	TGTGCCAGCAGCTTAAATACAGGGTTTCAGCCCCAGCATTTT	CASSLNTGFQPQHF
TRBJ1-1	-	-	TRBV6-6	TGTGCCAGCAGAAAAGGACAGTCGAACACTGAAGCTTTCTTT	CASRKGQSNTEAFF
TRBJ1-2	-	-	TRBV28	TGTGCCAGCAGTTCCTACTCACCGACAGCTAACTATGGCTACACCTTC	CASSSYSPTANYGYTF
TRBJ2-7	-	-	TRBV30	TGTGCCTGGAGTGGGGGACAACGGGGATACTTC	CAWSGGQRGYF
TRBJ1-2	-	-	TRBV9	TGTGCCAGCAGCCCGCGCGGGGCCCTATCCTATGGCTACACCTTC	CASSPRGALSYGYTF
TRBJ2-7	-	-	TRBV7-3	TGTGCCAGCAGCCTGGCCGGGGGTACCTACGAGCAGTACTTC	CASSLAGGTYEQYF
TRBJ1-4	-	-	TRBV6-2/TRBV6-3	TGTGCCAGCAGTCGACCCACGAGGATGGAAAAACTGTTTTTT	CASSRPTRMEKLFF
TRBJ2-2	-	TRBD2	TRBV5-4	TGTGCCAGCAGACCCGGGACTAGCGGTAACACCGGGGAGCTGTTTTTT	CASRPGTSGNTGELFF
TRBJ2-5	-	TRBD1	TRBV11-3	TGTGCCAGCAGCACCGGGACAGGGAGGGGGGCCCAAGAGACCCAGTACTTC	CASSTGTGRGAQETQYF
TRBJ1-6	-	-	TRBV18	TGTGCCAGCTCACCACGACAGGCGGATAATTCACCCCTCCACTTT	CASSPRQADNSPLHF
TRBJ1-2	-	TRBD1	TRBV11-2	TGTGCCAGCAGCCCGACAGGGTTTGGCTACACCTTC	CASSPTGFGYTF
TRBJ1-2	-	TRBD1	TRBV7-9	TGTGCCAGCAGGCCCCTCCCCGGGACAGGGGGCGACGGCTACACCTTC	CASRPLPGTGGDGYTF
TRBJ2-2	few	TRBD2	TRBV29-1	TGCAGCGCGAAGGGCAGACTAAGCGGGAGTATCCCCGGGGAGCTGTTTTTT	CSAKGRLSGSIPGELFF
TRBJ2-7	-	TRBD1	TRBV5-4	TGTGCCAGCAGCACCCCGGGACAGGCTCTCGAGCAGTACTTC	CASSTPGQALEQYF
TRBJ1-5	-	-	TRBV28	TGTGCCAGCAGCGGGACACCCAATCAGCCCCAGCATTTT	CASSGTPNQPQHF
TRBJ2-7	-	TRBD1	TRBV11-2	TGTGCCAGCAGTTCGGGCGGCGGCTGGGACAGTCCCTACGAGCAGTACTTC	CASSSGGGWDSPYEQYF
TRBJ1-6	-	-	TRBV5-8	TGTGCCAGCAGCTACCGCGCTGGGGGGGATTCACCCCTCCACTTT	CASSYRAGGDSPLHF
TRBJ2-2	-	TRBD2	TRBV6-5	TGTGCCAGCAGGGGAGCGGGAGTATACACCGGGGAGCTGTTTTTT	CASRGAGVYTGELFF
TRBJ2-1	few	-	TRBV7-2	TGTGCCAGCAGCTTAGCGGGGCTTTCCTACAATGAGCAGTTCTTC	CASSLAGLSYNEQFF
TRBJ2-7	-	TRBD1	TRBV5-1	TGCGCCAGCAGCTTGGGGGACAGGGCCCTTTGGCAGTACTTC	CASSLGDRALWQYF